This T cell receptor (beta chain) originates from a study of T-cell memory formation after mild COVID-19. Study at large: TCR clusters were mostly confined to one donor each.

Germline CDR1 reads KGHDR; CDR2 reads SFDVKD. This CDR3 region has 14 residues. V lost 7 bases and J lost 5; bases outside the gene matches: 6. In this sample, this clonotype turned up many times. Its cognate antigen is unknown. General study findings and limits: The main location of contracting CD4+ clones was CM and EM, and that of contracting CD8+ clones was EMRA. Pre-infection memory held some responding clones, suggesting pre-existing cross-reactive T cells responded.

Barcoded TCR alpha and TCR beta cDNA libraries with UMIs came from 5'RACE using constant-segment primers. Via MiXCR, TCRdb re-called the 5' RACE reads, giving one row per CDR3 protein. This sample has approximately 580,000 distinct CDR3 sequences, with around 21% found just once. Input material: PBMCs or a T cell subset sorted from them (not recorded which). The TCR sequence derives from an adult woman who had mild COVID-19 (a few samples of this study predate the infection). Cell type and time point are not known. The V gene is TRBV24-1, the J gene TRBJ2-1, with 8 bases identical to TRBD1. The CDR3 DNA reads as TGTGCCACCAGCCTGGACAGGGCTCACAATGAGCAGTTCTTC. Protein sequence: CATSLDRAHNEQFF.